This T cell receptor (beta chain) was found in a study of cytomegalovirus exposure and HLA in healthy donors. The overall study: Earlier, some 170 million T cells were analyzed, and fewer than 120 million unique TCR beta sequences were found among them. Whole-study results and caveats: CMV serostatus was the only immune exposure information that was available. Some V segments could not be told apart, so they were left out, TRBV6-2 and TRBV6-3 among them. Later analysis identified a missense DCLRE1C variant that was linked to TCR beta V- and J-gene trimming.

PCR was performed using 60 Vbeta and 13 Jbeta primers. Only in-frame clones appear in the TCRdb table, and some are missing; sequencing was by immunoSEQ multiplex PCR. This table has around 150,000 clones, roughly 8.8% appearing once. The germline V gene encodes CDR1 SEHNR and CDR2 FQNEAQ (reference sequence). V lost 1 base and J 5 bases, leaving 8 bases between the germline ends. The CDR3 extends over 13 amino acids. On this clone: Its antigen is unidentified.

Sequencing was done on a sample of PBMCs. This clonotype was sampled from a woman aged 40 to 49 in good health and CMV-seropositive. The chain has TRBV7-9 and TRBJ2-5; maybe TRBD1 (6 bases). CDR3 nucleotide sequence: TGTGCCAGCAGCTTAGACAGGGAGGAGACCCAGTACTTC. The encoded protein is CASSLDREETQYF.